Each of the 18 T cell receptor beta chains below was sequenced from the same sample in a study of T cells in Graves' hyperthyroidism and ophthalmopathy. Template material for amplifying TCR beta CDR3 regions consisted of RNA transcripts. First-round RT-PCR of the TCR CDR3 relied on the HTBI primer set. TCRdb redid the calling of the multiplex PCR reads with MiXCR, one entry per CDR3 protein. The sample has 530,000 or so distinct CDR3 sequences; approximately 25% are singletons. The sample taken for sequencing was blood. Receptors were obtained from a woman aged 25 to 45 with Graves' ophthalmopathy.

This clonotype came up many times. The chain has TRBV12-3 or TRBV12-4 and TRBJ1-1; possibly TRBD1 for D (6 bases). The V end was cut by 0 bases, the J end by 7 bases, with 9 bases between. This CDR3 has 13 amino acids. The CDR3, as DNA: TGTGCCAGCAGTTTAGCGCTGGACAGTGAAGCTTTCTTT. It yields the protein CASSLALDSEAFF.

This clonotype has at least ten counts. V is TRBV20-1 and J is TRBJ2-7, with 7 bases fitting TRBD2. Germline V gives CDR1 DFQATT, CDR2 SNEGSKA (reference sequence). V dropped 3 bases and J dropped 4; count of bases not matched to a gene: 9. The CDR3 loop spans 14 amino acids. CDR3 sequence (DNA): TGCAGTGCTAGCGATATCCGGGGGGTTTACGAGCAGTACTTC. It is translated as CSASDIRGVYEQYF.

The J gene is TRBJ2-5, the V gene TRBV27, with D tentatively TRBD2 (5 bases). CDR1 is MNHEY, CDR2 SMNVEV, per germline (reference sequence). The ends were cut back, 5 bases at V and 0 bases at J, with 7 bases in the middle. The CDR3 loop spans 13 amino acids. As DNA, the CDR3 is TGTGCCAGCAGTATAGCGTACCAAGAGACCCAGTACTTC. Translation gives CASSIAYQETQYF.

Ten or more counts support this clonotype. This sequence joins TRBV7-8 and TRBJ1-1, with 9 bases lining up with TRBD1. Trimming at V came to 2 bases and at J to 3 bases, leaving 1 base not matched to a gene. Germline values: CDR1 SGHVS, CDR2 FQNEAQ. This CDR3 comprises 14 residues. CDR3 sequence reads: CASSLRTGDTEAFF. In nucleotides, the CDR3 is TGTGCCAGCAGCTTACGGACAGGGGACACTGAAGCTTTCTTT.

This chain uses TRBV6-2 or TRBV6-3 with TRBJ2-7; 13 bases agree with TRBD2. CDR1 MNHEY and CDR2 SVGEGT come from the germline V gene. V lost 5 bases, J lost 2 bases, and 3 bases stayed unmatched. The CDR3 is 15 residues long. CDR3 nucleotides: TGTGCCAGCAGTACAGGGACTAGCGGGACCTACGAGCAGTACTTC. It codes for CASSTGTSGTYEQYF.

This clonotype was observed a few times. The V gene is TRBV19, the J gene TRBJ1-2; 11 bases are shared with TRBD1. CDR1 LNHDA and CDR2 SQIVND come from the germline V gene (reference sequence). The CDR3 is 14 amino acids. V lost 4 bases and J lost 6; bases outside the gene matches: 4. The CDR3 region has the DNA TGTGCCAGTAGTACGGACAGGGGGCTGAATGGCTACACCTTC. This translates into CASSTDRGLNGYTF.

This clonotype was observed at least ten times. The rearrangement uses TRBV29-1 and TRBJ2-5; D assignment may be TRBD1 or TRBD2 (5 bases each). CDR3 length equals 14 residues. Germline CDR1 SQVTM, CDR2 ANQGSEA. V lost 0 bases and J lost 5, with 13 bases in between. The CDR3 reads CSVEDPGTRETQYF. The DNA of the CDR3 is TGCAGCGTTGAAGATCCAGGGACGCGGGAGACCCAGTACTTC.

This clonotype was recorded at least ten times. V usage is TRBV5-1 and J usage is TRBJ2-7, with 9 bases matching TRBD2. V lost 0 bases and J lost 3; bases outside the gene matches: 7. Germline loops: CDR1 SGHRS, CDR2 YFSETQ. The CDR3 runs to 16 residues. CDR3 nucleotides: TGCGCCAGCAGCTTGGTGGGTAGTAGCGGGGGCTACGAGCAGTACTTC. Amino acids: CASSLVGSSGGYEQYF.

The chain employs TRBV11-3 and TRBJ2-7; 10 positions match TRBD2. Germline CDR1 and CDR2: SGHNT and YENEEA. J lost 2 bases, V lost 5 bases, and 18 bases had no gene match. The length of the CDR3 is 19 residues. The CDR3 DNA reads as TGTGCCAGCAGCCAGCGGGACAGACCTAGCGGGAGAGAAACCTACGAGCAGTACTTC. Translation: CASSQRDRPSGRETYEQYF.

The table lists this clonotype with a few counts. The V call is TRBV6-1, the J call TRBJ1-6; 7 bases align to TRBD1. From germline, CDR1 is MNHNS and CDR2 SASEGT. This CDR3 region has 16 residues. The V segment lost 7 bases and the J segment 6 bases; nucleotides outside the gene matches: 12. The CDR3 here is CASNKHDRAPNSPLHF. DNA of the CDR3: TGTGCCAGCAACAAACACGACAGGGCCCCTAATTCACCCCTCCACTTT.

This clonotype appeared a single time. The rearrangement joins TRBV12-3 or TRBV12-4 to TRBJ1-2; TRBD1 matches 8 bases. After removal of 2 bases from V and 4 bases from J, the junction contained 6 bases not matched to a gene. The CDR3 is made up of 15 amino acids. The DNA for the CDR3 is TGTGCCAGCAGTTTAAGGGACAGGAGCCCCTATGGCTACACCTTC. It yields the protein CASSLRDRSPYGYTF.

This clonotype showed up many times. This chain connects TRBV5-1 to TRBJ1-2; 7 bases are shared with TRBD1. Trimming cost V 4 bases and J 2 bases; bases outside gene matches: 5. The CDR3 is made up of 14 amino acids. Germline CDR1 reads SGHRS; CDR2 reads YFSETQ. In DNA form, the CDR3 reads TGCGCCAGCAGCACTCCGGGACAGAACTATGGCTACACCTTC. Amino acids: CASSTPGQNYGYTF.

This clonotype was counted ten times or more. Here the CDR3 reads CSARRGSTEAFF. The CDR3 DNA follows: TGCAGTGCTAGGCGGGGATCTACTGAAGCTTTCTTT. The V and J genes are TRBV20-1 and TRBJ1-1; no firm D call. Germline V gene sequence: CDR1 DFQATT, CDR2 SNEGSKA (reference sequence). This CDR3 region has 12 residues. Between the trimmed V and J ends, which lost 3 bases and 5 bases, there was a span of 10 bases.

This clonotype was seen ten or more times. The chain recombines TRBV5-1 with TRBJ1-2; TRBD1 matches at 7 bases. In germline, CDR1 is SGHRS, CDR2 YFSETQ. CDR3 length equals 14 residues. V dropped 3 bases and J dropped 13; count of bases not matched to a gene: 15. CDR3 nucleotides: TGCGCCAGCAGCTCAGCCGGGACAGCCCTCTCGATCACCTTC. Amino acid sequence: CASSSAGTALSITF.

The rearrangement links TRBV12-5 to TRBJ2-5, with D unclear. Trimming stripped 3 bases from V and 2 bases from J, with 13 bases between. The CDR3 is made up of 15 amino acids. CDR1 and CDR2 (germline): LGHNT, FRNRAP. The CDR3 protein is CASGFFLGQQETQYF. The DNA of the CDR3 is TGTGCTAGTGGTTTTTTTCTTGGGCAACAAGAGACCCAGTACTTC.

The chain's CDR3 is CISSQDGIYGYTF. In DNA form, the CDR3 reads TGTATCAGCAGCCAGGACGGAATCTATGGCTACACCTTC. V is TRBV6-1 and J is TRBJ1-2; D ambiguous. From germline, CDR1 is MNHNS and CDR2 SASEGT. This CDR3 comprises 13 residues.

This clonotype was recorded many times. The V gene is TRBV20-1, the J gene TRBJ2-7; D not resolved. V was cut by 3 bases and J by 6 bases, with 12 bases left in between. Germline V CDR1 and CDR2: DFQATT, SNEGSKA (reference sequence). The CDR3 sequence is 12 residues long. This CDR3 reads CSASRSAVEQYF. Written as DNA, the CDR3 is TGCAGTGCTAGTCGCTCTGCGGTCGAGCAGTACTTC.

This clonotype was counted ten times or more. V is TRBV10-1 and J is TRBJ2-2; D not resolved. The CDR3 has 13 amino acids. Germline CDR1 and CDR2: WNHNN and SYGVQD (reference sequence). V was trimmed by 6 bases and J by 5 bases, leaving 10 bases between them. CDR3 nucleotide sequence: TGCGCCAGCAGGGCTGGACGGACCGGGGAGCTGTTTTTT. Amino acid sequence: CASRAGRTGELFF.